This paragraph covers one T cell receptor (beta chain) sequence. This record comes from a study of blood T cell repertoires in COVID-19. Whole-study context: Donors in the United States, Italy and Spain gave samples during acute or convalescent COVID-19. T cells, B-cell-depleted T cells, or PBMCs provided the cDNA or gDNA that served as material.

Original data processing: How many nucleated cells were present was estimated from reference gene primer amplification. Here immunoSEQ multiplex PCR was the method, and the copy in TCRdb shows in-frame clones only, minus some. V, J and clone size are taken as reported in that table, and D and trimming were inferred from the DNA itself. The sample shows 120,000 or so clones, approximately 81% of them seen only once. This TCR was recovered from a man between 60 and 70 years old with acute or convalescent COVID-19. Sequenced material: peripheral blood.

CDR3 amino acids: CASSPGQGRGYGYTF. CDR3 coding DNA: TGTGCCAGCAGTCCCGGACAGGGAAGGGGCTATGGCTACACCTTC. This rearrangement joins TRBV7-9 to TRBJ1-2; 8 nucleotides agree with TRBD1. The junction had 10 bases not matched to a gene; V was cut back by 6 bases and J by 4 bases. Germline values: CDR1 SEHNR, CDR2 FQNEAQ (reference sequence). The length of the CDR3 is 15 residues.